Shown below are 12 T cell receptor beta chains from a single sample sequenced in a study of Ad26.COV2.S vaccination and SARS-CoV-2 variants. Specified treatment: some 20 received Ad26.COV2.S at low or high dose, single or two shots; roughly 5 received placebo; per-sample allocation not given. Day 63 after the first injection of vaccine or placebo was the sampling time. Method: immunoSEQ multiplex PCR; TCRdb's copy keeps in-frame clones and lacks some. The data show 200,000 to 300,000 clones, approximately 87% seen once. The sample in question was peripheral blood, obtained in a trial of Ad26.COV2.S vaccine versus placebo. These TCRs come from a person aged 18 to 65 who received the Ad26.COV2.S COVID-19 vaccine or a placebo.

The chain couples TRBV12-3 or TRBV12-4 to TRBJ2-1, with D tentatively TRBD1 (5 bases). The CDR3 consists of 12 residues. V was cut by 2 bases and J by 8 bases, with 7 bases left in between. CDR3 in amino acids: CASSLQGYEQFF. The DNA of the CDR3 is TGTGCCAGCAGTTTACAGGGATATGAGCAGTTCTTC.

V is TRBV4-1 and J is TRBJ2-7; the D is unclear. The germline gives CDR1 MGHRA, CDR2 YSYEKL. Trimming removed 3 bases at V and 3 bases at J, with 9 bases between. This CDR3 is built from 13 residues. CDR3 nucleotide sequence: TGCGCCAGCAGCCAGAGTCCCCACTACGAGCAGTACTTC. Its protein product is CASSQSPHYEQYF.

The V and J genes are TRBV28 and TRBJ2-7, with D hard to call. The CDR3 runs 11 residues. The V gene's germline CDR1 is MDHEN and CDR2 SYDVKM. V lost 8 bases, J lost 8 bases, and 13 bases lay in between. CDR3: CASSSPVKQYF. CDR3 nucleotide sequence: TGTGCCAGCTCGTCCCCCGTCAAGCAGTACTTC. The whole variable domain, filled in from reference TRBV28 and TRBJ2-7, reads DVKVTQSSRYLVKRTGEKVFLECVQDMDHENMFWYRQDPGLGLRLIYFSYDVKMKEKGDIPEGYSVSREKKERFSLILESASTNQTSMYLCASSSPVKQYFGPGTRLTVT.

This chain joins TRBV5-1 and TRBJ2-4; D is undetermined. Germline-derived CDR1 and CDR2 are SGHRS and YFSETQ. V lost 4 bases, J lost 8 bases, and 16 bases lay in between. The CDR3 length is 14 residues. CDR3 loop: CASSRAGRSDIQYF. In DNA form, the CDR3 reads TGCGCCAGCAGCCGGGCAGGCCGTTCTGACATTCAGTACTTC. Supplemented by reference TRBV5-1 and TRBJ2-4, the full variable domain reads KAGVTQTPRYLIKTRGQQVTLSCSPISGHRSVSWYQQTPGQGLQFLFEYFSETQRNKGNFPGRFSGRQFSNSRSEMNVSTLELGDSALYLCASSRAGRSDIQYFGAGTRLSVL.

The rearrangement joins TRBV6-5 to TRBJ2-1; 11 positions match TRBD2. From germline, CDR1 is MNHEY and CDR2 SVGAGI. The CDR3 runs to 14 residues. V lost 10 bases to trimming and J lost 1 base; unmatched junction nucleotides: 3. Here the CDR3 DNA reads TGTGCCAACCGACTAGCGGGGTCCTACAATGAGCAGTTCTTC. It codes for CANRLAGSYNEQFF.

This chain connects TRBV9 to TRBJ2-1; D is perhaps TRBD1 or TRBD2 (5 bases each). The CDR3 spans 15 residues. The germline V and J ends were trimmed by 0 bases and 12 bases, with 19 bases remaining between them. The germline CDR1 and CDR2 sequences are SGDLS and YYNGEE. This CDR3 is CASSVATGRGDTQFF. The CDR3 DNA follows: TGTGCCAGCAGCGTAGCTACGGGTAGAGGGGATACGCAGTTCTTC.

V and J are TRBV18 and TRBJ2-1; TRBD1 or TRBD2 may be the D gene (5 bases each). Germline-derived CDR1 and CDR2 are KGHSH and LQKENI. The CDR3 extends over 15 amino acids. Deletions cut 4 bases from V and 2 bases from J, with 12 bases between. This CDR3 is CASSLQRGPYNEQFF. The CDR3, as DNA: TGTGCCAGCTCACTACAGAGGGGCCCCTACAATGAGCAGTTCTTC. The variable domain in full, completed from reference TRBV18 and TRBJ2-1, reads NAGVMQNPRHLVRRRGQEARLRCSPMKGHSHVYWYRQLPEEGLKFMVYLQKENIIDESGMPKERFSAEFPKEGPSILRIQQVVRGDSAAYFCASSLQRGPYNEQFFGPGTRLTVL.

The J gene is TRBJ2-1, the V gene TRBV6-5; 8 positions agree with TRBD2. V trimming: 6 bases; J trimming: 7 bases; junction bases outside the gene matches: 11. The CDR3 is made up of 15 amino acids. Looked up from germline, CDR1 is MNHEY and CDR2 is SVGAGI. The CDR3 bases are TGTGCCAGCAGAACCACCGGGAGGGGTGGGAATGAGCAGTTCTTC. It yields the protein CASRTTGRGGNEQFF.

The CDR3: CASSLGVPPQYF. CDR3 sequence (DNA): TGTGCCAGTAGTCTCGGGGTGCCCCCGCAGTATTTT. The chain is built from TRBV19 and TRBJ2-3; weak D call: TRBD2 (5 bases). Germline CDR1 LNHDA, CDR2 SQIVND (reference sequence). V was clipped by 5 bases and J by 10 bases, with 13 bases between them. The CDR3 consists of 12 residues.

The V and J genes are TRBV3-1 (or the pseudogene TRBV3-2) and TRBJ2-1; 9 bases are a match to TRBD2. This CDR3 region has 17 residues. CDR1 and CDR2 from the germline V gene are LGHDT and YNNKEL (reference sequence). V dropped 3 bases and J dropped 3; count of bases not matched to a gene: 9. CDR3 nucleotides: TGTGCCAGCAGCCATCCCCGTATTAGCGGGAGCTACAATGAGCAGTTCTTC. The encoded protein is CASSHPRISGSYNEQFF.

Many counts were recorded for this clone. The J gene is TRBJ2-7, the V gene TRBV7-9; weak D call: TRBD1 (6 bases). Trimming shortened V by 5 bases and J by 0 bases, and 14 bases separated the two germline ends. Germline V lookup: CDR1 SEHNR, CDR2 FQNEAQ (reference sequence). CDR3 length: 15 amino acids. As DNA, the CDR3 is TGTGCCAGCAGCGTGGACGGACAGCCCTCCTACGAGCAGTACTTC. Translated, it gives CASSVDGQPSYEQYF.

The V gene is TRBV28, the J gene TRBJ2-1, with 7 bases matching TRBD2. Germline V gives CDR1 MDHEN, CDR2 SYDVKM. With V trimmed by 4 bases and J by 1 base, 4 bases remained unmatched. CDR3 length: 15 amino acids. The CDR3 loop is CASSSTGGSYNEQFF. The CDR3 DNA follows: TGTGCCAGCAGTTCCACGGGGGGTTCCTACAATGAGCAGTTCTTC.